This T cell receptor (beta chain) was sequenced for a study of T cell repertoires in cytomegalovirus infection. A single record per CDR3 protein comes from TCRdb applying MiXCR to the reads. The profile shows 40,000 to 60,000 distinct CDR3 sequences, 20% to 25% of them singletons. Concerning this clonotype: Its antigen is as yet unknown.

Per the germline V gene, CDR1 is SGHAT and CDR2 is FQNNGV. V lost 1 base and J lost 7, with 12 bases in between. The CDR3 consists of 14 residues. The chain uses TRBV11-2 and TRBJ2-3; no reliable D call. The starting material was CD8+ T cells from cultured PBMCs, obtained from culture after CMV antigen stimulation. This receptor was taken from a human donor in good health (CMV status not recorded). Some clones in this sample may be carry-over from other donors' samples. The CDR3 DNA reads TGTGCCAGCAGCTTAGGACCTATTCCAAATACGCAGTATTTT. It yields the protein CASSLGPIPNTQYF.